Listed below are T cell receptor beta chains from one sample, sequenced in a study of breast tumors, draining lymph nodes, adjacent tissues. TCRdb reprocessed the multiplex PCR reads with MiXCR, giving one entry per CDR3 protein. This sample has approximately 37,000 distinct CDR3 sequences; over 30% occur once, and the top ten carry 11%. The specimen was breast tumor tissue. These receptors were taken from a female donor with breast cancer. Some clones in this sample may be carry-over from other donors' samples. Both conserved end residues are part of each CDR3. D genes are given only for firm matches. Rows may omit the clone size; those that give it use once, few, many or a size class.

v_call: TRBV3-1
clone_size: -
j_call: TRBJ2-7
d_call: TRBD2
cdr3_aa: CASSRGTSGSPYEQYF
cdr3_nt: TGTGCCAGCAGCCGGGGGACTAGCGGGAGCCCCTACGAGCAGTACTTC

v_call: TRBV14
clone_size: many
j_call: TRBJ2-7
d_call: -
cdr3_aa: CASSRRAGGFWEQYF
cdr3_nt: TGTGCCAGCAGCCGGAGGGCAGGGGGGTTCTGGGAGCAGTACTTC

v_call: TRBV11-3
clone_size: many
j_call: TRBJ2-1
d_call: -
cdr3_aa: CASSRQQGVSYNEQFF
cdr3_nt: TGTGCCAGCAGCCGCCAACAGGGTGTGTCCTACAATGAGCAGTTCTTC

v_call: TRBV4-1
clone_size: many
j_call: TRBJ2-7
d_call: TRBD1
cdr3_aa: CASSEGQGKSYEQYF
cdr3_nt: TGCGCCAGCAGTGAGGGACAGGGGAAGTCCTACGAGCAGTACTTC

v_call: TRBV12-3/TRBV12-4
clone_size: -
j_call: TRBJ2-2
d_call: -
cdr3_aa: CASRGYLGGELFF
cdr3_nt: TGTGCCAGCAGAGGGTATTTGGGCGGGGAGCTGTTTTTT

v_call: TRBV2
clone_size: many
j_call: TRBJ2-1
d_call: -
cdr3_aa: CASSEGYNEQFF
cdr3_nt: TGTGCCAGCAGTGAGGGCTACAATGAGCAGTTCTTC

v_call: TRBV5-1
clone_size: many
j_call: TRBJ2-2
d_call: TRBD2
cdr3_aa: CASSLKSGTSGLNTGELFF
cdr3_nt: TGCGCCAGCAGCTTGAAATCCGGGACTAGCGGCTTAAACACCGGGGAGCTGTTTTTT

v_call: TRBV14
clone_size: few
j_call: TRBJ1-4
d_call: TRBD1
cdr3_aa: CASSLRQGREEKLFF
cdr3_nt: TGTGCCAGCAGCTTACGACAGGGGCGAGAGGAAAAACTGTTTTTT

v_call: TRBV6-5
clone_size: few
j_call: TRBJ1-5
d_call: -
cdr3_aa: CASSNRLNQPQHF
cdr3_nt: TGTGCCAGCAGTAACAGACTCAATCAGCCCCAGCATTTT

v_call: TRBV2
clone_size: -
j_call: TRBJ2-1
d_call: TRBD2
cdr3_aa: CASSEGLAGAGQSF
cdr3_nt: TGTGCCAGCAGTGAGGGACTAGCGGGAGCCGGGCAGTCCTTC

v_call: TRBV6-6
clone_size: few
j_call: TRBJ1-4
d_call: -
cdr3_aa: CASSFGSGGVTNEKLFF
cdr3_nt: TGTGCCAGCAGTTTTGGCTCCGGGGGCGTAACTAATGAAAAACTGTTTTTT

v_call: TRBV12-3/TRBV12-4
clone_size: -
j_call: TRBJ2-7
d_call: TRBD1
cdr3_aa: CASSGQAPDYYEQYF
cdr3_nt: TGTGCCAGCAGCGGACAGGCGCCCGATTACTACGAGCAGTACTTC

v_call: TRBV3-1
clone_size: few
j_call: TRBJ2-1
d_call: -
cdr3_aa: CASSQDLAGSYNEQFF
cdr3_nt: TGTGCCAGCAGCCAAGATCTGGCAGGGAGTTACAATGAGCAGTTCTTC

v_call: TRBV19
clone_size: few
j_call: TRBJ2-1
d_call: TRBD2
cdr3_aa: CASRGGSGKAYNEQFF
cdr3_nt: TGTGCCAGTAGGGGGGGTAGCGGGAAGGCCTACAATGAGCAGTTCTTC

v_call: TRBV20-1
clone_size: many
j_call: TRBJ2-7
d_call: TRBD2
cdr3_aa: CSARDPLAGTYEQYF
cdr3_nt: TGCAGTGCTAGAGATCCCCTAGCGGGGACCTACGAGCAGTACTTC

v_call: TRBV10-3
clone_size: few
j_call: TRBJ2-7
d_call: TRBD2
cdr3_aa: CAISERSGISEQYF
cdr3_nt: TGTGCCATCAGTGAGCGTAGCGGGATCTCCGAGCAGTACTTC

v_call: TRBV9
clone_size: many
j_call: TRBJ2-2
d_call: -
cdr3_aa: CASSLGRQNTGELFF
cdr3_nt: TGTGCCAGCAGCCTTGGAAGGCAGAACACCGGGGAGCTGTTTTTT

v_call: TRBV7-2
clone_size: many
j_call: TRBJ2-7
d_call: TRBD1
cdr3_aa: CASSFRDSVSYEQYF
cdr3_nt: TGTGCCAGCAGCTTCCGGGACAGTGTATCCTACGAGCAGTACTTC

v_call: TRBV3-1
clone_size: medium-sized
j_call: TRBJ1-6
d_call: -
cdr3_aa: CASSLRGANSPLHF
cdr3_nt: TGTGCCAGCAGCCTCCGGGGCGCTAATTCACCCCTCCACTTT

v_call: TRBV20-1
clone_size: many
j_call: TRBJ2-1
d_call: TRBD2
cdr3_aa: CSARGEREVNEQFF
cdr3_nt: TGCAGTGCTAGAGGGGAGCGGGAGGTTAATGAGCAGTTCTTC

v_call: TRBV6-6
clone_size: -
j_call: TRBJ2-2
d_call: -
cdr3_aa: CASRERSTGELFF
cdr3_nt: TGTGCCAGCAGGGAGCGATCCACCGGGGAGCTGTTTTTT

v_call: TRBV9
clone_size: -
j_call: TRBJ2-5
d_call: -
cdr3_aa: CASSVGGRGVGETQYF
cdr3_nt: TGTGCCAGCAGCGTAGGAGGGAGAGGGGTCGGAGAGACCCAGTACTTC

v_call: TRBV28
clone_size: few
j_call: TRBJ2-3
d_call: -
cdr3_aa: CASHSSDTQYF
cdr3_nt: TGTGCCAGCCATTCGTCCGATACGCAGTATTTT

v_call: TRBV12-3/TRBV12-4
clone_size: -
j_call: TRBJ1-6
d_call: -
cdr3_aa: CASSLGVNSPLHF
cdr3_nt: TGTGCCAGCAGTTTAGGTGTCAATTCACCCCTCCACTTT

v_call: TRBV30
clone_size: few
j_call: TRBJ2-5
d_call: -
cdr3_aa: CAWNGGETQYF
cdr3_nt: TGTGCCTGGAACGGAGGCGAGACCCAGTACTTC

v_call: TRBV20-1
clone_size: many
j_call: TRBJ2-2
d_call: -
cdr3_aa: CSARENRLNTGELFF
cdr3_nt: TGCAGTGCTAGAGAGAACAGGCTTAACACCGGGGAGCTGTTTTTT

v_call: TRBV6-5
clone_size: few
j_call: TRBJ2-2
d_call: TRBD1
cdr3_aa: CASRPDREWNTGELFF
cdr3_nt: TGTGCCAGCAGACCCGACAGGGAGTGGAACACCGGGGAGCTGTTTTTT

v_call: TRBV20-1
clone_size: many
j_call: TRBJ1-2
d_call: TRBD1
cdr3_aa: CSANTGTGDGYTF
cdr3_nt: TGCAGTGCTAACACCGGGACAGGGGATGGCTACACCTTC

v_call: TRBV20-1
clone_size: -
j_call: TRBJ2-3
d_call: -
cdr3_aa: CSARDLRGRGTDTQYF
cdr3_nt: TGCAGTGCTAGAGATTTGAGGGGACGAGGCACAGATACGCAGTATTTT

v_call: TRBV7-9
clone_size: many
j_call: TRBJ1-3
d_call: -
cdr3_aa: CASSPGGNSGNTIYF
cdr3_nt: TGTGCCAGCAGCCCTGGGGGAAACTCTGGAAACACCATATATTTT

v_call: TRBV18
clone_size: -
j_call: TRBJ2-2
d_call: -
cdr3_aa: CASSLGRMNTGELFF
cdr3_nt: TGTGCCAGCTCACTTGGACGGATGAACACCGGGGAGCTGTTTTTT

v_call: TRBV5-6
clone_size: many
j_call: TRBJ1-5
d_call: -
cdr3_aa: CASSVGGPNQPQHF
cdr3_nt: TGTGCCAGCAGCGTAGGGGGGCCCAATCAGCCCCAGCATTTT

v_call: TRBV18
clone_size: -
j_call: TRBJ2-7
d_call: -
cdr3_aa: CASSPLAAAYEQYF
cdr3_nt: TGTGCCAGCTCACCACTGGCAGCGGCCTACGAGCAGTACTTC

v_call: TRBV9
clone_size: many
j_call: TRBJ2-3
d_call: TRBD2
cdr3_aa: CASSSWTSGDTDTQYF
cdr3_nt: TGTGCCAGCAGCTCCTGGACTAGCGGGGACACAGATACGCAGTATTTT

v_call: TRBV28
clone_size: few
j_call: TRBJ2-3
d_call: -
cdr3_aa: CASTPGTGYTDTQYF
cdr3_nt: TGTGCCAGCACACCGGGAACTGGGTACACAGATACGCAGTATTTT

v_call: TRBV5-1
clone_size: many
j_call: TRBJ2-7
d_call: TRBD2
cdr3_aa: CASSLTLAGRSGDEQYF
cdr3_nt: TGCGCCAGCAGCTTGACACTAGCGGGAAGATCTGGAGACGAGCAGTACTTC

v_call: TRBV19
clone_size: few
j_call: TRBJ2-2
d_call: TRBD2
cdr3_aa: CASSIRGLAGARTGELFF
cdr3_nt: TGTGCCAGTAGTATCCGAGGACTAGCGGGAGCGCGCACCGGGGAGCTGTTTTTT

v_call: TRBV7-2
clone_size: -
j_call: TRBJ2-7
d_call: TRBD2
cdr3_aa: CASSLQAGAYEQYF
cdr3_nt: TGTGCCAGCAGCTTACAAGCGGGAGCCTACGAGCAGTACTTC

v_call: TRBV7-2
clone_size: many
j_call: TRBJ2-5
d_call: TRBD2
cdr3_aa: CASSLGPTSGQETQYF
cdr3_nt: TGTGCCAGCAGCTTAGGGCCCACTAGCGGCCAAGAGACCCAGTACTTC

v_call: TRBV3-1
clone_size: many
j_call: TRBJ2-7
d_call: -
cdr3_aa: CASSQGWEQYF
cdr3_nt: TGTGCCAGCAGCCAAGGTTGGGAGCAGTACTTC

v_call: TRBV4-1
clone_size: -
j_call: TRBJ2-2
d_call: TRBD2
cdr3_aa: CASISTSGYPPTGGLFF
cdr3_nt: TGCGCCAGCATTTCGACTAGCGGATACCCACCCACCGGGGGGCTGTTTTTT

v_call: TRBV20-1
clone_size: -
j_call: TRBJ1-6
d_call: TRBD1
cdr3_aa: CSACGQVYNSPLHF
cdr3_nt: TGCAGTGCCTGCGGACAGGTCTATAATTCACCCCTCCACTTT

v_call: TRBV29-1
clone_size: -
j_call: TRBJ2-7
d_call: -
cdr3_aa: CSVDSGGSYEQYF
cdr3_nt: TGCAGCGTTGATTCGGGCGGTTCCTACGAGCAGTACTTC

v_call: TRBV12-5
clone_size: -
j_call: TRBJ1-5
d_call: TRBD1
cdr3_aa: CASGPDPGGAYQPQHF
cdr3_nt: TGTGCTAGTGGCCCGGATCCAGGGGGGGCCTATCAGCCCCAGCATTTT

v_call: TRBV4-1
clone_size: many
j_call: TRBJ2-2
d_call: TRBD2
cdr3_aa: CASSLLSGRAGELFF
cdr3_nt: TGCGCCAGCAGCTTACTTAGCGGGAGAGCCGGGGAGCTGTTTTTT

v_call: TRBV7-2
clone_size: -
j_call: TRBJ2-2
d_call: -
cdr3_aa: CASSLVVSGANTGELFF
cdr3_nt: TGTGCCAGCAGCTTAGTGGTATCGGGGGCCAACACCGGGGAGCTGTTTTTT

v_call: TRBV20-1
clone_size: -
j_call: TRBJ1-6
d_call: -
cdr3_aa: CSARDRSSYNSPLHF
cdr3_nt: TGCAGTGCTAGAGACAGGAGCTCCTATAATTCACCCCTCCACTTT

v_call: TRBV11-2
clone_size: -
j_call: TRBJ2-1
d_call: TRBD2
cdr3_aa: CACSFRLAGNSYNEQFF
cdr3_nt: TGTGCCTGCAGCTTCCGACTAGCGGGGAACTCCTACAATGAGCAGTTCTTC

v_call: TRBV20-1
clone_size: -
j_call: TRBJ2-3
d_call: TRBD2
cdr3_aa: CSARDLAGGTDTQYF
cdr3_nt: TGCAGTGCTAGAGATCTAGCGGGAGGCACAGATACGCAGTATTTT

v_call: TRBV2
clone_size: many
j_call: TRBJ2-6
d_call: TRBD2
cdr3_aa: CASSDGGRHYSGANVLTF
cdr3_nt: TGTGCCAGCAGTGACGGGGGGAGACACTACTCTGGGGCCAACGTCCTGACTTTC

v_call: TRBV12-3/TRBV12-4
clone_size: many
j_call: TRBJ2-1
d_call: TRBD2
cdr3_aa: CASSNSLAGGQFF
cdr3_nt: TGTGCCAGCAGCAACAGCCTAGCGGGAGGACAGTTCTTC

v_call: TRBV7-9
clone_size: -
j_call: TRBJ1-3
d_call: -
cdr3_aa: CASSLRGVHSGNTIYF
cdr3_nt: TGTGCCAGCAGCTTACGGGGCGTCCACTCTGGAAACACCATATATTTT

v_call: TRBV6-1
clone_size: few
j_call: TRBJ2-6
d_call: TRBD1
cdr3_aa: CASSEGQGRISGANVLTF
cdr3_nt: TGTGCCAGCAGTGAAGGACAGGGGCGAATCTCTGGGGCCAACGTCCTGACTTTC

v_call: TRBV12-3/TRBV12-4
clone_size: many
j_call: TRBJ1-5
d_call: TRBD1
cdr3_aa: CASSLPGQGTGQPQHF
cdr3_nt: TGTGCCAGCAGCCTTCCGGGACAGGGAACGGGACAGCCCCAGCATTTT

v_call: TRBV19
clone_size: many
j_call: TRBJ1-2
d_call: -
cdr3_aa: CASTIGGTNYGYTF
cdr3_nt: TGTGCCAGTACCATAGGGGGAACCAACTATGGCTACACCTTC

v_call: TRBV20-1
clone_size: -
j_call: TRBJ2-3
d_call: TRBD2
cdr3_aa: CSATGTSGSIGTDTQYF
cdr3_nt: TGCAGTGCTACCGGGACTAGCGGGAGCATAGGCACAGATACGCAGTATTTT

v_call: TRBV10-3
clone_size: many
j_call: TRBJ2-4
d_call: -
cdr3_aa: CAISAGVDLLQYF
cdr3_nt: TGTGCCATCAGTGCTGGGGTCGACCTCCTTCAGTACTTC

v_call: TRBV7-8
clone_size: -
j_call: TRBJ2-7
d_call: TRBD1
cdr3_aa: CASSFRQGIRQYF
cdr3_nt: TGTGCCAGCAGCTTTCGACAGGGGATTAGGCAGTACTTC